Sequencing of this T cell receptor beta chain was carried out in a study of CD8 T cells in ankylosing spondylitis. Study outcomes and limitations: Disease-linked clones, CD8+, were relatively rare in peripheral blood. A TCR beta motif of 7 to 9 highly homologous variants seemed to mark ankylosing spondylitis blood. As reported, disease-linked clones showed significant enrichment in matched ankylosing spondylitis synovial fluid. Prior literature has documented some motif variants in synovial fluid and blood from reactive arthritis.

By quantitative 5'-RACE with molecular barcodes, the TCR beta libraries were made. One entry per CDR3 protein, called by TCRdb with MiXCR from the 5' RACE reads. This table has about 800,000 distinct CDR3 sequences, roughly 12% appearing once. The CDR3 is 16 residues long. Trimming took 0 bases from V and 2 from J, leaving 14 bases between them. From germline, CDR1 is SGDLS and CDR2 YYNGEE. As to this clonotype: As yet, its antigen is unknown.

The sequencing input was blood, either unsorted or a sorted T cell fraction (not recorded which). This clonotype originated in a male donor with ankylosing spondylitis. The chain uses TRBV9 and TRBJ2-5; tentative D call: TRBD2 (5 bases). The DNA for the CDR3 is TGTGCCAGCAGCGTAGGCGGGCGGCTGGGACAAGAGACCCAGTACTTC. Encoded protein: CASSVGGRLGQETQYF. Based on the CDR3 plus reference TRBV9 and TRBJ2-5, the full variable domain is DSGVTQTPKHLITATGQRVTLRCSPRSGDLSVYWYQQSLDQGLQFLIQYYNGEERAKGNILERFSAQQFPDLHSELNLSSLELGDSALYFCASSVGGRLGQETQYFGPGTRLLVL.